A single sample gave rise to the 24 T cell receptor beta chains below, sequenced in a study of cytomegalovirus exposure and HLA in healthy donors. The study ran its PCR with 60 Vbeta and 13 Jbeta primers. Assay used: immunoSEQ multiplex PCR; TCRdb lists only in-frame clones, some missing. This table has about 180,000 clones, about 77% appearing once. The sequencing input was PBMCs. The receptors come from a man aged 60 to 75 in good health and CMV-seronegative.

The chain recombines TRBV2 with TRBJ1-2, with 10 bases aligning to TRBD1. J was trimmed by 5 bases and V by 6 bases; bases with no gene match: 9. Germline CDR1 is SNHLY and CDR2 is FYNNEI. This CDR3 is 15 amino acids long. Here the CDR3 reads CASSPRTGGEYGYTF. For the CDR3, the DNA is TGTGCCAGCAGCCCAAGGACAGGGGGAGAGTATGGCTACACCTTC.

The J gene is TRBJ1-4, the V gene TRBV14; D perhaps matches TRBD1 (6 bases). This CDR3 is built from 15 residues. Germline CDR1 is SGHDN and CDR2 is FVKESK. V dropped 1 base and J dropped 7 bases, with 13 bases sitting between them. Here the CDR3 reads CASSQASQGREKLFF. The CDR3 DNA follows: TGTGCCAGCAGCCAAGCTTCACAGGGACGTGAAAAACTGTTTTTT. The full variable domain, with the rest looked up from reference TRBV14 and TRBJ1-4, is EAGVTQFPSHSVIEKGQTVTLRCDPISGHDNLYWYRRVMGKEIKFLLHFVKESKQDESGMPNNRFLAERTGGTYSTLKVQPAELEDSGVYFCASSQASQGREKLFFGSGTQLSVL.

The chain joins TRBV5-1 to TRBJ1-1; perhaps TRBD1 as D (6 bases). The germline CDR1 and CDR2 sequences are SGHRS and YFSETQ. V lost 5 bases and J lost 10, with 18 bases in between. The CDR3 extends over 13 amino acids. The CDR3 here is CASSPPGSRGAFF. CDR3 in DNA: TGCGCCAGCAGTCCTCCCGGGTCCAGGGGAGCTTTCTTT.

This chain links TRBV5-1 with TRBJ1-2, with D perhaps TRBD1 (5 bases). The germline V gene encodes CDR1 SGHRS and CDR2 YFSETQ. This CDR3 region has 16 residues. V lost 0 bases to trimming and J lost 4 bases, with 16 bases between them. The CDR3 DNA reads as TGCGCCAGCAGCTTGGCAGGGAGGTTGGGAACCTATGGCTACACCTTC. This gives the protein CASSLAGRLGTYGYTF.

The count of this clone is one. V and J are TRBV4-2 and TRBJ2-1; 8 bases fit TRBD2. Trimming at V came to 0 bases and at J to 6 bases, leaving 4 bases not matched to a gene. Germline V gene lookup returns CDR1 LGHNA and CDR2 YNFKEQ. The CDR3 has 15 amino acids. The CDR3 protein is CASSQDLLAGNEQFF. The CDR3 DNA reads as TGTGCCAGCAGCCAAGATCTGCTAGCGGGCAATGAGCAGTTCTTC.

This rearrangement joins TRBV6-6 to TRBJ1-2; 8 bases line up with TRBD1. The ends lost 6 bases at V and 2 bases at J; junction bases unmatched: 2. Germline V gives CDR1 MNHNY, CDR2 SVGAGI (reference sequence). The CDR3 sequence is 13 residues long. This CDR3 reads CASRTGDNYGYTF. The CDR3 DNA follows: TGTGCCAGCAGGACAGGGGACAACTATGGCTACACCTTC.

The genes are TRBV28 and TRBJ1-1, with D perhaps matching TRBD1 (6 bases). The germline V and J ends were trimmed by 8 bases and 4 bases, with 11 bases remaining between them. The germline gives CDR1 MDHEN, CDR2 SYDVKM. This CDR3 is 12 amino acids long. The CDR3 here is CASLQGTTEAFF. CDR3 bases: TGTGCCAGCCTACAGGGTACCACTGAAGCTTTCTTT.

V usage is TRBV6-1 and J usage is TRBJ2-5; D might be TRBD2 (5 bases). The V end lost 8 bases, the J end lost 2 bases, and 12 bases lay between the germline ends. The CDR3 length is 13 residues. Per the germline V gene, CDR1 is MNHNS and CDR2 is SASEGT. CDR3 in DNA: TGTGCCAGCGTCTTGACGGGGCAAGAGACCCAGTACTTC. Amino acids: CASVLTGQETQYF.

DNA for the CDR3: TGTGCCAGCAGTGAAGGAGGGTTCTCTGGAAACACCATATATTTT. This sequence encodes CASSEGGFSGNTIYF. J is TRBJ1-3 and V is TRBV2, with D hard to call. CDR3 length: 15 residues. V was shortened by 1 base and J by 0 bases, with 7 bases between the two germline ends. Per germline, CDR1 SNHLY and CDR2 FYNNEI.

The chain joins TRBV7-9 to TRBJ1-1; possible D gene TRBD1, 5 bases. Deletions cut 3 bases from V and 3 bases from J, with 11 bases between. The CDR3 extends over 14 amino acids. Germline values: CDR1 SEHNR, CDR2 FQNEAQ (reference sequence). The CDR3 DNA reads TGTGCCAGCAGCTTTGGGGGGTTGCACACTGAAGCTTTCTTT. Its protein is CASSFGGLHTEAFF.

The V gene is TRBV11-2, the J gene TRBJ1-2; 9 nucleotides line up with TRBD1. The CDR3 covers 12 residues. Germline V gene data show CDR1 as SGHAT and CDR2 as FQNNGV. Trimming removed 6 bases from V and 6 bases from J; junction bases left unmatched: 2. The CDR3 loop reads CASSWDRDGYTF. The CDR3, as DNA: TGTGCCAGCAGTTGGGACAGGGATGGCTACACCTTC.

CDR3 sequence: CASSLALAAQDEQFF. As DNA, the CDR3 is TGCGCCAGCAGCTTGGCTCTAGCGGCGCAGGATGAGCAGTTCTTC. This chain joins TRBV5-1 and TRBJ2-1; 7 bases are shared with TRBD2. Germline CDR1 is SGHRS and CDR2 is YFSETQ. This CDR3 comprises 15 residues. With 0 bases clipped from V and 8 bases from J, the junction kept 8 bases outside the gene matches.

The rearrangement uses TRBV7-8 and TRBJ2-5, with D possibly matching TRBD2 (6 bases). The CDR3 spans 13 residues. Deletions cut 3 bases from V and 4 bases from J, with 9 bases between. Germline CDR1 and CDR2: SGHVS and FQNEAQ. The DNA of the CDR3 is TGTGCCAGCAGCTTCGGGGGTAGAGAGACCCAGTACTTC. Translated: CASSFGGRETQYF. Based on the CDR3 plus reference TRBV7-8 and TRBJ2-5, the full variable domain is GAGVSQSPRYKVAKRGQDVALRCDPISGHVSLFWYQQALGQGPEFLTYFQNEAQLDKSGLPSDRFFAERPEGSVSTLKIQRTQQEDSAVYLCASSFGGRETQYFGPGTRLLVL.

The V call is TRBV5-1, the J call TRBJ1-1; 9 bases are a match to TRBD1. Trimming removed 0 bases from V and 0 bases from J; junction bases left unmatched: 6. Germline V gene data show CDR1 as SGHRS and CDR2 as YFSETQ. CDR3 length equals 17 residues. CDR3 loop: CASSLEGTGILNTEAFF. DNA of the CDR3: TGCGCCAGCAGCTTGGAAGGGACAGGGATTCTGAACACTGAAGCTTTCTTT.

The V call is TRBV6-1, the J call TRBJ2-2, with D possibly TRBD1 on 5 matching bases. CDR1 is MNHNS, CDR2 SASEGT, per germline. V was trimmed by 5 bases and J by 6 bases, leaving 13 bases between them. The CDR3 spans 14 residues. For the CDR3, the DNA is TGTGCCAGCAGTACCCCAGGGTTGGCCGGGGAGCTGTTTTTT. It specifies CASSTPGLAGELFF.

On this clone itself: An end of the junction does not agree with germline; a read error may underlie this. The rearrangement joins TRBV9 to TRBJ1-2, with TRBD1 matching over 9 bases. The CDR3 length is 15 residues. In germline, CDR1 is SGDLS, CDR2 YYNGEE. The CDR3 region has the DNA TGTGCCAGCAGCCCAGCGCCAACAGGGGGCGATGGCTACCCCTTC. Protein: CASSPAPTGGDGYPF. Supplemented by reference TRBV9 and TRBJ1-2, the full variable domain reads DSGVTQTPKHLITATGQRVTLRCSPRSGDLSVYWYQQSLDQGLQFLIQYYNGEERAKGNILERFSAQQFPDLHSELNLSSLELGDSALYFCASSPAPTGGDGYPFGSGTRLTVV.

The V gene is TRBV19, the J gene TRBJ1-2; TRBD1 agrees at 9 bases. Trimming removed 7 bases from V and 0 bases from J; junction bases left unmatched: 6. CDR1 and CDR2 from the germline V gene are LNHDA and SQIVND (reference sequence). The CDR3 extends over 15 amino acids. In DNA, the CDR3 is TGTGCCAGTAAACCGGGACAGGGCCCTAACTATGGCTACACCTTC. The encoded protein is CASKPGQGPNYGYTF.

This chain joins TRBV10-1 and TRBJ1-1; TRBD1 agrees at 10 bases. CDR3 size: 16 residues. The germline CDR1 and CDR2 sequences are WNHNN and SYGVQD (reference sequence). The J segment lost 3 bases and the V segment lost 6 bases, leaving 10 bases of the junction unmatched. Here the CDR3 reads CASSLKRDRGHTEAFF. DNA of the CDR3: TGCGCCAGCAGCCTAAAACGGGACAGGGGCCACACTGAAGCTTTCTTT.

This rearrangement joins TRBV30 to TRBJ2-1, with 15 bases that match TRBD2. V lost 4 bases to trimming and J lost 10 bases; unmatched junction nucleotides: 8. CDR3 length equals 15 residues. The germline V gene encodes CDR1 GTSNPN and CDR2 SVGIG (reference sequence). CDR3 amino acids: CAWKPGLAGGKEQFF. The CDR3 DNA is TGTGCCTGGAAACCGGGACTAGCGGGAGGAAAGGAGCAGTTCTTC.

Comments on this clone: The junction departs from germline at one end; a sequencing error may be responsible. The chain has TRBV7-9 and TRBJ1-1; no clear D. Germline lookup yields CDR1 SEHNR and CDR2 FQNEAQ (reference sequence). The CDR3 covers 12 residues. The CDR3 is CSSSSDKTEAFF. DNA of the CDR3: TGTTCCAGCAGTTCTGACAAGACAGAAGCTTTCTTT.

This chain connects TRBV11-2 to TRBJ2-5; 13 bases map to TRBD2. CDR3 length equals 17 residues. The V segment lost 5 bases and the J segment 4 bases; nucleotides outside the gene matches: 10. Germline CDR1 reads SGHAT; CDR2 reads FQNNGV. The CDR3 DNA reads TGTGCCAGCAGCCCCGTACTAGCGGGGGGGATAGGAGAGACCCAGTACTTC. This sequence encodes CASSPVLAGGIGETQYF.

The chain employs TRBV29-1 and TRBJ1-1; 7 nucleotides line up with TRBD1. Trimming took 4 bases from V and 0 from J; bases not matched to a gene: 8. The CDR3 extends over 15 amino acids. Germline-derived CDR1 and CDR2 are SQVTM and ANQGSEA. CDR3 sequence: CSVALKTGLNTEAFF. DNA for the CDR3: TGCAGCGTTGCTCTTAAGACAGGGTTGAACACTGAAGCTTTCTTT.

This clone has only a few counts. The chain recombines TRBV6-5 with TRBJ2-7; 11 nucleotides align to TRBD1. In germline, CDR1 is MNHEY, CDR2 SVGAGI. V trimming: 5 bases; J trimming: 7 bases; junction bases outside the gene matches: 7. The CDR3 has 14 residues. In DNA, the CDR3 is TGTGCCAGCAGTCCGCGGACAGGGGGCCGGGAGCAGTACTTC. Amino acids: CASSPRTGGREQYF.

J is TRBJ1-3 and V is TRBV12-5, with 8 bases that match TRBD1. This CDR3 spans 14 amino acids. V shed 5 bases and J 3 bases; nucleotides not matched to a gene: 3. Germline V gene data show CDR1 as LGHNT and CDR2 as FRNRAP. In nucleotides, the CDR3 is TGTGCTAGTGGTATTGGACAGGGTGGAAACACCATATATTTT. It translates to CASGIGQGGNTIYF.